Listed below are T cell receptor beta chains from one sample, sequenced in a study of blood T cells in healthy people across ages. TCRdb reprocessed the 5' RACE reads via MiXCR and lists one record per CDR3 protein. The top ten hold over 6.5% of the sample, which has over 1,200,000 distinct CDR3 sequences, roughly 64% seen once. The sample consisted of blood. These receptors all come from a man aged 18 to 30 in good health. Both conserved end residues are part of each CDR3. Each record gives: V gene, J gene, D gene, clone size, CDR3 protein, CDR3 DNA. A D gene is named only where the DNA matches it firmly. Some rows mark clone size as missing; the rest say once, few, many or name a class of expanded clone.

>TRBV29-1|TRBJ2-5|NA|many
CSVAYSEETQYF
TGCAGCGTTGCTTACAGCGAAGAGACCCAGTACTTC
>TRBV6-1|TRBJ1-4|NA|few
CASNPSGEKLFF
TGTGCCAGCAACCCTTCGGGCGAAAAACTGTTTTTT
>TRBV29-1|TRBJ2-7|TRBD2|few
CSGTSGEAYEQYF
TGCAGCGGAACCAGCGGGGAAGCCTACGAGCAGTACTTC
>TRBV29-1|TRBJ2-5|NA|NA
CNRVGTRLINEQYF
TGCAACAGAGTCGGGACACGGTTGATCAATGAGCAGTACTTC
>TRBV4-1|TRBJ1-2|TRBD1|few
CASSQVSDRDYTF
TGCGCCAGCAGCCAAGTCTCAGACAGGGACTACACCTTC
>TRBV20-1|TRBJ1-6|NA|once
CSARWGATDNSPLHF
TGCAGTGCTAGATGGGGGGCCACGGATAATTCACCCCTCCACTTT
>TRBV11-2|TRBJ2-7|TRBD1|NA
CASSLESGGPLARETRYF
TGTGCCAGCAGTTTAGAGTCAGGGGGACCCCTCGCCCGAGAGACCCGGTACTTC
>TRBV4-2|TRBJ2-1|NA|NA
CASSQVLHEQFF
TGTGCCAGCAGCCAAGTACTCCATGAGCAGTTCTTC
>TRBV29-1|TRBJ2-1|NA|few
CSVMGRYHNEQFF
TGCAGCGTGATGGGGCGTTACCACAATGAGCAGTTCTTC
>TRBV15|TRBJ2-2|NA|once
CATSKFTGNTGELFF
TGTGCCACCAGCAAGTTTACAGGGAATACCGGGGAGCTGTTTTTT
>TRBV5-1|TRBJ2-1|NA|few
CASSPSIGPIRDEQFF
TGCGCCAGCAGCCCGTCGATTGGTCCCATCCGGGATGAGCAGTTCTTC
>TRBV4-1|TRBJ2-7|NA|few
CASSQGLIQANPYEQYF
TGCGCCAGCAGCCAAGGCTTAATACAGGCTAATCCGTACGAGCAGTACTTC
>TRBV27|TRBJ2-7|TRBD1|few
CASSPGQAIGEQYF
TGTGCCAGCAGCCCGGGACAGGCCATTGGCGAGCAGTACTTC
>TRBV2|TRBJ2-1|NA|NA
CASSEFLRGNGQFF
TGTGCCAGCAGTGAATTTCTCCGAGGGAATGGGCAGTTCTTC
>TRBV6-5|TRBJ2-7|NA|NA
CASEGVYGEQYF
TGTGCCAGCGAGGGGGTTTATGGCGAGCAGTACTTC
>TRBV6-2/TRBV6-3|TRBJ2-7|TRBD2|NA
CASSRGAGAAEQYF
TGTGCCAGCAGTCGCGGGGCGGGAGCCGCCGAGCAGTACTTC